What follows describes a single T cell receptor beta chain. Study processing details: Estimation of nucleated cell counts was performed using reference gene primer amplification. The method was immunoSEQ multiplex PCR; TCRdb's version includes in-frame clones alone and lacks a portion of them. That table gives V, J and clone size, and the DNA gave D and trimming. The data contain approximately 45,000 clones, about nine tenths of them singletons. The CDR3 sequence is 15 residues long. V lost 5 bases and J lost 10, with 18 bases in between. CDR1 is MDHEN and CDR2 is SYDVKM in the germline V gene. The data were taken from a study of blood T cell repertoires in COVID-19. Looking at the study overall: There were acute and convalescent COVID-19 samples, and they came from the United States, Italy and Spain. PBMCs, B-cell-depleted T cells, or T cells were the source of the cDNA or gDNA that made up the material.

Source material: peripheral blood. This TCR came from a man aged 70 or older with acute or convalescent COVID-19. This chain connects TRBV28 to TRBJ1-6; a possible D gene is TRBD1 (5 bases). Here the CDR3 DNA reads TGTGCCAGCAGTCCACCTCTCCGCCGGGGGTCACCCCTCCACTTT. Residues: CASSPPLRRGSPLHF.